This entry describes one T cell receptor beta chain. This sample is part of a study of blood T cell repertoires in COVID-19. In the original workflow: Amplification of reference gene primers provided the estimated nucleated cell counts. The table came from immunoSEQ multiplex PCR; TCRdb's copy has only in-frame clones and leaves some out. D and trimming were read from the DNA, whereas the V and J calls and clone size are those reported in that table. The sample has hundreds of thousands of clones; 90% are singletons. Looked up from germline, CDR1 is MNHNY and CDR2 is SVGAGI (reference sequence). V was shortened by 5 bases and J by 5 bases, with 10 bases between the two germline ends. This CDR3 is built from 13 residues.

This TCR was sampled from a woman in her late teens or twenties with acute or convalescent COVID-19. V usage is TRBV6-6 and J usage is TRBJ1-3; D uncertain. Material: peripheral blood. CDR3 coding DNA: TGTGCCAGCAGTACCCGAACTCGAAACACCATATATTTT. Translation gives CASSTRTRNTIYF.